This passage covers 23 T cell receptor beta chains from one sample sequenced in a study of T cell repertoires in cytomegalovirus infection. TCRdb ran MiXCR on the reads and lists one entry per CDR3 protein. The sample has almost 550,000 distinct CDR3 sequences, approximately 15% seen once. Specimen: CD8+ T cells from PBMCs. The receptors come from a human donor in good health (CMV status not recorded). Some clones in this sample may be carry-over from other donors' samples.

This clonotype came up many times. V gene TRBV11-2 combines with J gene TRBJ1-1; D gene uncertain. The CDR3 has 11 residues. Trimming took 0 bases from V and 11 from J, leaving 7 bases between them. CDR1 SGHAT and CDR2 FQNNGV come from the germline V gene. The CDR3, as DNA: TGTGCCAGCAGCTTAGAAATCCCCGCTTTCTTT. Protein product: CASSLEIPAFF.

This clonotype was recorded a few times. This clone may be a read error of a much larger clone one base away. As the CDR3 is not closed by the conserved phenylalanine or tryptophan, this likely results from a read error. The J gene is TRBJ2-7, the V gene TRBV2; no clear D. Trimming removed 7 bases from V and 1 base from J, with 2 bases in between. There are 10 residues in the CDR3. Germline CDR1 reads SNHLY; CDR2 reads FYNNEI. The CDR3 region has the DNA TGTGCCAGCATATCCTACGAGCAGTACTTA. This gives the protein CASISYEQYL.

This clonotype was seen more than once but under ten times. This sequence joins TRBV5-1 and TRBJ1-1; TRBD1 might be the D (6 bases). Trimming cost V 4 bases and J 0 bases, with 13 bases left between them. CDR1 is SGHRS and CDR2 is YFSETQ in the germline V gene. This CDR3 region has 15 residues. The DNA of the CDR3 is TGCGCCAGCAGCGACCGACAGGCCCTGAACACTGAAGCTTTCTTT. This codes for CASSDRQALNTEAFF.

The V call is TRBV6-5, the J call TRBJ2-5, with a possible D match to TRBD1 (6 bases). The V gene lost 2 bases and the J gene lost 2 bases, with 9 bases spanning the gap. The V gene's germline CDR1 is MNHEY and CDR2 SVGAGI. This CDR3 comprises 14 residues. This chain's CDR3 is CASSYLGAQETQYF. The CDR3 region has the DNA TGTGCCAGCAGTTACCTGGGGGCACAAGAGACCCAGTACTTC.

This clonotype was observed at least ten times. CDR3 amino acids: CASRDAYQETQYF. The CDR3 bases are TGTGCCAGCCGAGACGCGTACCAAGAGACCCAGTACTTC. The chain links TRBV2 to TRBJ2-5; D gene unclear. The V and J ends lost 8 bases and 0 bases respectively, with 10 bases between them. The CDR3 covers 13 residues. Germline CDR1 SNHLY, CDR2 FYNNEI.

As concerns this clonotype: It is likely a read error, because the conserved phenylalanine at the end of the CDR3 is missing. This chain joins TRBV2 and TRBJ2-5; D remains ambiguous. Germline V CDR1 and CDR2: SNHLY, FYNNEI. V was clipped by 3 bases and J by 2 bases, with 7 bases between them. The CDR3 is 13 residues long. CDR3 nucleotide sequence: TGTGCCAGCAGTGAGGCGCGACAAGAGACCCAGTACTTA. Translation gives CASSEARQETQYL.

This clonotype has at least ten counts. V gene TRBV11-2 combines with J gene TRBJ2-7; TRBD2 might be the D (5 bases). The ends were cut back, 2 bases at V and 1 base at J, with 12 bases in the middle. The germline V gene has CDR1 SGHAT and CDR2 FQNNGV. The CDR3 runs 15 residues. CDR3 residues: CASSLRGLISYEQYF. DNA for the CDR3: TGTGCCAGCAGCTTACGCGGACTGATTTCCTACGAGCAGTACTTC. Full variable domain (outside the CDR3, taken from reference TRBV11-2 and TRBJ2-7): EAGVAQSPRYKIIEKRQSVAFWCNPISGHATLYWYQQILGQGPKLLIQFQNNGVVDDSQLPKDRFSAERLKGVDSTLKIQPAKLEDSAVYLCASSLRGLISYEQYFGPGTRLTVT.

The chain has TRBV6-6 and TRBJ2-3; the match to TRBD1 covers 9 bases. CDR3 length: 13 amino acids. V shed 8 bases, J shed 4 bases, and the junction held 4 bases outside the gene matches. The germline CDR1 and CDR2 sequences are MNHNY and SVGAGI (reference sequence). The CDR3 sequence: CASRDRESDTQYF. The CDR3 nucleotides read TGTGCCAGCCGGGACAGGGAGTCAGATACGCAGTATTTT.

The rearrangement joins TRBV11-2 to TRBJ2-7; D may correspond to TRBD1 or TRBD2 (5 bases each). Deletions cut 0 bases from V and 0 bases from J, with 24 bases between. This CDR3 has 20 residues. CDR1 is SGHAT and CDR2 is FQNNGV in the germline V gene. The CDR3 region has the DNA TGTGCCAGCAGCTTAGATAGAGGGACGGAGAATACTATCAGCTCCTACGAGCAGTACTTC. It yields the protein CASSLDRGTENTISSYEQYF.

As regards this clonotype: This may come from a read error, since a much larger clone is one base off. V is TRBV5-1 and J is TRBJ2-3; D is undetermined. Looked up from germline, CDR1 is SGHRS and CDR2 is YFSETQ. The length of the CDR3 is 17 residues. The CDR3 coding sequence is TGCGCCAACAGCACATCTCCCGACGGGCAAGTGACAGATACGCAGTATTTT. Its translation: CANSTSPDGQVTDTQYF.

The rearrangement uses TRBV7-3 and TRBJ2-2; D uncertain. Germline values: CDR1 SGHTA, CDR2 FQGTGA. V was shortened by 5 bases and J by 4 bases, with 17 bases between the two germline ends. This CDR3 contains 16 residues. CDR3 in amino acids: CASSPVSKGITGELFF. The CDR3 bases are TGTGCCAGCAGCCCTGTTTCGAAGGGAATCACCGGGGAGCTGTTTTTT.

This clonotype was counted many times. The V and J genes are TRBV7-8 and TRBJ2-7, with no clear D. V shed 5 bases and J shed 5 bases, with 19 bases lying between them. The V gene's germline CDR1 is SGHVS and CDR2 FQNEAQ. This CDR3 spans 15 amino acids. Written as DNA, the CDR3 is TGTGCCAGCAGCCCTGAACTCGGCTGGAATCACGAGCAGTACTTC. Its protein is CASSPELGWNHEQYF.

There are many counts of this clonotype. The CDR3 region is CASSQTTGGEQYF. For the CDR3, the DNA is TGTGCCAGCAGCCAGACGACGGGTGGCGAGCAGTACTTC. J is TRBJ2-7 and V is TRBV7-8; D not resolved. Germline V gene lookup returns CDR1 SGHVS and CDR2 FQNEAQ. The V and J ends lost 5 bases and 6 bases respectively, with 14 bases between them. CDR3 length: 13 amino acids.

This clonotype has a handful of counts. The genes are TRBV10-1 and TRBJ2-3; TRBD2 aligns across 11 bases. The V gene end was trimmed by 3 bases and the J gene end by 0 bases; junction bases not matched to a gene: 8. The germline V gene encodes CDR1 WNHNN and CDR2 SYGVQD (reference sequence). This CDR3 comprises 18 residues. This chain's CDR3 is CASSETSGGIASTDTQYF. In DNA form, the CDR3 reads TGCGCCAGCAGTGAAACTAGCGGGGGTATAGCTAGCACAGATACGCAGTATTTT.

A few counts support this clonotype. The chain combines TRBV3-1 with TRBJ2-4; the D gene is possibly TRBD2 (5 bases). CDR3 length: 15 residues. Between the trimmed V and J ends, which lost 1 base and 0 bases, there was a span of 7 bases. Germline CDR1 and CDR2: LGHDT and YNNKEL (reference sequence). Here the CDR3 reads CASSQGAGAKNIQYF. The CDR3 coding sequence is TGTGCCAGCAGCCAAGGGGCGGGAGCCAAAAACATTCAGTACTTC. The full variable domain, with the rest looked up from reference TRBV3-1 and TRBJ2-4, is DTAVSQTPKYLVTQMGNDKSIKCEQNLGHDTMYWYKQDSKKFLKIMFSYNNKELIINETVPNRFSPKSPDKAHLNLHINSLELGDSAVYFCASSQGAGAKNIQYFGAGTRLSVL.

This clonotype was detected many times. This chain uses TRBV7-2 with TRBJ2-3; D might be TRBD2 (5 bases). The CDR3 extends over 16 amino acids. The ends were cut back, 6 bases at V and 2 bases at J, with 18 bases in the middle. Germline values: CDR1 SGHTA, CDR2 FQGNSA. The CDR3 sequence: CASRSELGPNTDTQYF. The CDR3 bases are TGTGCCAGCAGATCCGAACTAGGCCCCAACACAGATACGCAGTATTTT.

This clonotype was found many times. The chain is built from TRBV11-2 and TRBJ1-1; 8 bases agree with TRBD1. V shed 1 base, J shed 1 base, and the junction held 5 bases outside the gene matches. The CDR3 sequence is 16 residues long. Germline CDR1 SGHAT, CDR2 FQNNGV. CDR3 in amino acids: CASSLGTGGRNTEAFF. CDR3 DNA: TGTGCCAGCAGCTTAGGCACAGGGGGGAGGAACACTGAAGCTTTCTTT.

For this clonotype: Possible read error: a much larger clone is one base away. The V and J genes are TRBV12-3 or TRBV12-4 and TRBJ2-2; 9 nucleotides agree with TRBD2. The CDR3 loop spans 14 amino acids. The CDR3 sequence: CVSTSGGGAGELFF. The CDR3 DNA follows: TGTGTCAGCACCTCTGGCGGGGGGGCCGGGGAGCTGTTTTTT.

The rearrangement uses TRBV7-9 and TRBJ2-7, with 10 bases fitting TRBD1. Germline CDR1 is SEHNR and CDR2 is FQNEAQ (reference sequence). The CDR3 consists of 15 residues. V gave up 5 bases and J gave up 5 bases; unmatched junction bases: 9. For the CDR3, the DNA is TGTGCCAGCAGCCAAGGGACAGGGGCAGGCGACGAGCAGTACTTC. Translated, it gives CASSQGTGAGDEQYF.

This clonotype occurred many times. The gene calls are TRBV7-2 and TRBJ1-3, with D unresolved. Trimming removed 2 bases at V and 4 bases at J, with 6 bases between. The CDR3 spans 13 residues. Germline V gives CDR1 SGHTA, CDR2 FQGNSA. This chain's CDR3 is CASSLHAGNTIYF. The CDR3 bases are TGTGCCAGCAGCTTACACGCGGGAAACACCATATATTTT. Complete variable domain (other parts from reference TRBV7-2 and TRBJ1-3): GAGVSQSPSNKVTEKGKDVELRCDPISGHTALYWYRQSLGQGLEFLIYFQGNSAPDKSGLPSDRFSAERTGGSVSTLTIQRTQQEDSAVYLCASSLHAGNTIYFGEGSWLTVV.

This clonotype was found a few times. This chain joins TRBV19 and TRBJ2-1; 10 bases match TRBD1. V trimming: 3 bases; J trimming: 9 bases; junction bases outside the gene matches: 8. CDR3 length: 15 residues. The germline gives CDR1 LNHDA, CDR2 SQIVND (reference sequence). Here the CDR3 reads CASSIPGQGISEQFF. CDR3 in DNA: TGTGCCAGTAGTATTCCGGGACAGGGGATCAGTGAGCAGTTCTTC.

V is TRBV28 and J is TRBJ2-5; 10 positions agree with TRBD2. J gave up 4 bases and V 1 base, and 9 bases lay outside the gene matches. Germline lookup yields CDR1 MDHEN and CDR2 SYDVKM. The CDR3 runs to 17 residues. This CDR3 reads CASSLSLPSGSSETQYF. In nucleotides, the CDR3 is TGTGCCAGCAGTTTATCCCTTCCTAGCGGGAGTTCAGAGACCCAGTACTTC.

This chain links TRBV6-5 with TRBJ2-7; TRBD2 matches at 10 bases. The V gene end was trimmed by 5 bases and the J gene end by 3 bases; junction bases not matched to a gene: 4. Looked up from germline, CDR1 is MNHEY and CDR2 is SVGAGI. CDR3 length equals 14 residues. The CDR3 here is CASSVTSGVYEQYF. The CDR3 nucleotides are TGTGCCAGCAGTGTTACTAGCGGGGTCTACGAGCAGTACTTC.